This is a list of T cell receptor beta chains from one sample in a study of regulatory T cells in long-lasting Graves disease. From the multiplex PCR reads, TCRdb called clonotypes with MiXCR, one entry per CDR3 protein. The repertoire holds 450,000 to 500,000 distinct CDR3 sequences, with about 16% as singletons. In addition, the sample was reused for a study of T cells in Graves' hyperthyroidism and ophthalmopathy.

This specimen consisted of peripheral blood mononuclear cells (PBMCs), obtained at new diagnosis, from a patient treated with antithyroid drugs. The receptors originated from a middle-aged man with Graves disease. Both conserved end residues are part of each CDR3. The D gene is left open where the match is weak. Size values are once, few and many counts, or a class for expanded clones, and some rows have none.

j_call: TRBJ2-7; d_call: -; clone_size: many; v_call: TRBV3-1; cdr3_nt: TGTGCCACCTCACAGGGACCCCCCAACGAGCAGTACTTC; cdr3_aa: CATSQGPPNEQYF
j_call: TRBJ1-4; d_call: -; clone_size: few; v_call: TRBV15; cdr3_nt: TGTGCCACCAGGATGTGGGCTCCCTCAACTAATGAAAAACTGTTTTTT; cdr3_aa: CATRMWAPSTNEKLFF
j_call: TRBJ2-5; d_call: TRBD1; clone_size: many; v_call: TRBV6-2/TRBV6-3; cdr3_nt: TGTGCCAGCAGGGCCTTGACAGGGCGGGAGACCCAGTACTTC; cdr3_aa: CASRALTGRETQYF
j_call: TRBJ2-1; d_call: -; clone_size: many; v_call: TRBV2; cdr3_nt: TGTGCCAGCAGTCAGGGGTCTGAGCAGTTCTTC; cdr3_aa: CASSQGSEQFF
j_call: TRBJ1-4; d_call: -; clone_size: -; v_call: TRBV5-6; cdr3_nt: TGTGCCAGCAGCTCGACAAGGCTAGCTTTCCAAAAACTGTTTTTT; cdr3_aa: CASSSTRLAFQKLFF
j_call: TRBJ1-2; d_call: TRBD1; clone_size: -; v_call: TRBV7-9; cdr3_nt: TGTGCCAGCAGCGCGGGACAGGGCCGAAATCACTATGGCTACACCTTC; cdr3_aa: CASSAGQGRNHYGYTF
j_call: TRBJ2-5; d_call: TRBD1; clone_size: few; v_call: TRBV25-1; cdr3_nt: TGTGCCAGCAGTGCTGACAGGGGATGGGAAGAGACCCAGTACTTC; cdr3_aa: CASSADRGWEETQYF
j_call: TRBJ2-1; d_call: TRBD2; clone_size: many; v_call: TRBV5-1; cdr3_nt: TGTGCCAGCAGCTCTACTAGCGGGAGGGCTTCCTACAATGAGCAGTTCTTC; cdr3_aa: CASSSTSGRASYNEQFF
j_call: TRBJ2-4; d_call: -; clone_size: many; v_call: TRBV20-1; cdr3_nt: TGCAGTGCTCCCCGGGGGTTAGCCAAAAACATTCAGTACTTC; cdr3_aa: CSAPRGLAKNIQYF
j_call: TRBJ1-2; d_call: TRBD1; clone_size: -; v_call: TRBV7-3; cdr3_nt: TGTGCCAGCAGCTTAGGGACAGTCTATGGCTACACCTTC; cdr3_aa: CASSLGTVYGYTF
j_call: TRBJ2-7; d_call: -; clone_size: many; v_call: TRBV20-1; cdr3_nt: TGCAGTGCTAGAGACGGGGGGCTGAACGAGCAGTACTTC; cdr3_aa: CSARDGGLNEQYF
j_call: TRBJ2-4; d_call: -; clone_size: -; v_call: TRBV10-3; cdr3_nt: TGTGCCATCAGTGTCGGGGTCGAAAACATTCAGTACTTC; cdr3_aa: CAISVGVENIQYF
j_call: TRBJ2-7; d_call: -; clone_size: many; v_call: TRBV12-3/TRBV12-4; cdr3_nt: TGTGCCAGCAGCCTTAGCGAGAACTCCTACGAGCAGTACTTC; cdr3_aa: CASSLSENSYEQYF
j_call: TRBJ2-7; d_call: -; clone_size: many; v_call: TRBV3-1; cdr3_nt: TGTGCCAGCAGCCCCGCCAGAACCTACGAGCAGTACTTC; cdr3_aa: CASSPARTYEQYF
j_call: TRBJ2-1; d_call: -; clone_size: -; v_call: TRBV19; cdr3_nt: TGTGCCAGTAGTGGGGTCGGGGCACGGGAGCAGTTCTTC; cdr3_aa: CASSGVGAREQFF
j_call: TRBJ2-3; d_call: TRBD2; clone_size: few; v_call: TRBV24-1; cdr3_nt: TGTGCCACCAGTTCCCCCGGGACTAGCAGTCGAGATACGCAGTATTTT; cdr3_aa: CATSSPGTSSRDTQYF
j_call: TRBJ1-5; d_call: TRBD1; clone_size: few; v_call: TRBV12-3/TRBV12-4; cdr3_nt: TGTGCCAGCAGTTTTAGAGGGACAGGGGAGAATCAGCCCCAGCATTTT; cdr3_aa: CASSFRGTGENQPQHF
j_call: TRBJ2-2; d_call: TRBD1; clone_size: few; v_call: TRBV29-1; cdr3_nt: TGCAGCGTTGAAGACCCCTTCGGGTTTTCCGAGACAGGGGCTTTGAACACCGGGGAGCTGTTTTTT; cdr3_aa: CSVEDPFGFSETGALNTGELFF
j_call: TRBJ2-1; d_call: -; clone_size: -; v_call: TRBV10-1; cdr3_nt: TGCGCCAGCAGTCGGGACCAACGAGCTACCAATGAGCAGTTCTTC; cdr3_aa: CASSRDQRATNEQFF
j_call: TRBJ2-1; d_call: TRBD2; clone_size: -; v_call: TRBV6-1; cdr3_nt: TGCGCCAGCAATCCGGCTAGCGGGACGAATGAGCAGTTCTTC; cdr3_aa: CASNPASGTNEQFF
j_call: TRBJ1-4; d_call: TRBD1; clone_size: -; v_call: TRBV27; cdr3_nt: TGTGCCAGCAGTCCGGGACAGGTTGCAGAAAAACTGTTTTTT; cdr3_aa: CASSPGQVAEKLFF
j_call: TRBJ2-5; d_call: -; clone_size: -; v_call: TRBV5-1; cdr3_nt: TGCGCCAGCAGCGACCCGACAGGCCAGGGGTTCTTC; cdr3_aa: CASSDPTGQGFF
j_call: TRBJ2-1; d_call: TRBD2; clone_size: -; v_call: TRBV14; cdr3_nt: TGTGCCAGCAGCCATCGACCGGGACTAGCGGGACATGAGCAGTTCTTC; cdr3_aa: CASSHRPGLAGHEQFF
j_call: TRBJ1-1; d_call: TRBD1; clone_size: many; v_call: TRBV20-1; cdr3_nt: TGCAGTGCTACCCCGGACAGGGGCGTTCTCGCTGAAGCTTTCTTT; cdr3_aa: CSATPDRGVLAEAFF
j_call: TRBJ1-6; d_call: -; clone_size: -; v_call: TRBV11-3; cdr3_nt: TGTGCCAGCAGCTTCACCTTGGATTCACCCCTCCACTTT; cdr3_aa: CASSFTLDSPLHF
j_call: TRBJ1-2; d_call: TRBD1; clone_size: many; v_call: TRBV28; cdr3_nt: TGTGCCAGCAGTCAGGGGGGCAGTCCTAACTATGGCTACACCTTC; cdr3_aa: CASSQGGSPNYGYTF
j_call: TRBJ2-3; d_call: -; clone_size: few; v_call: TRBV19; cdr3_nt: TGTGCCAGTTCCTTGCGGACCATAACAGATACGCAGTATTTT; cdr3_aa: CASSLRTITDTQYF
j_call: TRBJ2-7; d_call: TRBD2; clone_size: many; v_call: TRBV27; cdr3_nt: TGTGCCAGCAGTTTTCTAGCGGGTGGGGCCACCTACGAGCAGTACTTC; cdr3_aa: CASSFLAGGATYEQYF
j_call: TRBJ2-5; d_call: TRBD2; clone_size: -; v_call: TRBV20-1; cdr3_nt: TGCAGTGCCAAACTAGCGGGAGGTTGGGAGACCCAGTACTTC; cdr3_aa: CSAKLAGGWETQYF
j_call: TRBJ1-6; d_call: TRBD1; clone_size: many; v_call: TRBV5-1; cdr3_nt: TGCGCCAGCAGCCCGGTCCCGGGACAGGGATCACCCCTCCACTTT; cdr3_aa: CASSPVPGQGSPLHF
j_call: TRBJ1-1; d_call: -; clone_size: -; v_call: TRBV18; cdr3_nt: TGTGCCAGCTCACCAGCTGGCGGTAATGAAGCTTTCTTT; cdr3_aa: CASSPAGGNEAFF
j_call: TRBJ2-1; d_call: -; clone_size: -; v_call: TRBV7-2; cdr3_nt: TGTGCCAGCAGCTTCACTGGATACAATGAGCAGTTCTTC; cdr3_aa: CASSFTGYNEQFF
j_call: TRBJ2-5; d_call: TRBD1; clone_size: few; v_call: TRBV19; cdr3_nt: TGTGCCAGTAGTATAGAGGCGACAGGGGGACAAGAGACCCAGTACTTC; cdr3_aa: CASSIEATGGQETQYF
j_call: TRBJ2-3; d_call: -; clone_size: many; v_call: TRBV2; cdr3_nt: TGTGCCAGCAGTGAGGGGGGTACGCAGTATTTT; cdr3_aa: CASSEGGTQYF
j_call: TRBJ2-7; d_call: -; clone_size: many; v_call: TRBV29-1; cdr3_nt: TGCAGCGTTGAAGGGGCCCCCGGGACACAAGACTACGAGCAGTACTTC; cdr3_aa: CSVEGAPGTQDYEQYF
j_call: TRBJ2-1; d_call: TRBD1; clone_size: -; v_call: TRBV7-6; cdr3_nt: TGTGCCAGCAGCTTATTTCACAGGGGGCCCGGAGGAGAGCAGTTCTTC; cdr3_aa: CASSLFHRGPGGEQFF
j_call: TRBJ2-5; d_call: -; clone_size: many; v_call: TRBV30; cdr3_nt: TGTGCCTGGAGTGTAGGCACCGGGGGGACCCAGTACTTC; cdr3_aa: CAWSVGTGGTQYF
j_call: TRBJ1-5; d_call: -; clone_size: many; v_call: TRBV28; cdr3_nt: TGTGCCAGCAGTTTATCTTTGGGCTCCGATGAGCCCCAGCATTTT; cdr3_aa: CASSLSLGSDEPQHF
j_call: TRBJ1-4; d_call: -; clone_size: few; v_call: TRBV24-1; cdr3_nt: TGTGCCACCAGTGATGGCGGGACGAGGTACGAAAAACTGTTTTTT; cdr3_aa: CATSDGGTRYEKLFF
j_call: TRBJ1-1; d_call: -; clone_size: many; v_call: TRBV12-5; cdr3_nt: TGTGCTAGTGGAGACCGACAGCCGAACACTGAAGCTTTCTTT; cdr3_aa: CASGDRQPNTEAFF
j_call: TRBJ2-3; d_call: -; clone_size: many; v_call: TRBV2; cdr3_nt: TGTGCCAGCAGTGAAGCGGGACTTAGGTCAGATACGCAGTATTTT; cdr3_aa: CASSEAGLRSDTQYF
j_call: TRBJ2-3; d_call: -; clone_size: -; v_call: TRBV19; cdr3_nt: TGTGCCAGTAGGTCTGTGGGTACGCAGTATTTT; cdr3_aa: CASRSVGTQYF
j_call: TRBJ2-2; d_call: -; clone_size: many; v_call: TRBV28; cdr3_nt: TGTGCCAGCAGTTTGGCGAATCCCAGGGCCGGGGAGCTGTTTTTT; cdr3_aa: CASSLANPRAGELFF
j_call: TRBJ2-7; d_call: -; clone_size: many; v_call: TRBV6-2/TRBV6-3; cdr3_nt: TGTGCCAGCAGTTATGTTGGGTCCTACGAGCAGTACTTC; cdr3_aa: CASSYVGSYEQYF
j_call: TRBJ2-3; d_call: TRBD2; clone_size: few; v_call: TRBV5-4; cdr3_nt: TGTGCCAGCAGCCCTACTAGCGGGATCGGAACAGATACGCAGTATTTT; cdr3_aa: CASSPTSGIGTDTQYF
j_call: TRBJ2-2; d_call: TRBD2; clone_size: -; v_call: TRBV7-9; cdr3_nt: TGTGCTTTAGCGGGAGGGATCGGGGAGCTGTTTTTT; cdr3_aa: CALAGGIGELFF
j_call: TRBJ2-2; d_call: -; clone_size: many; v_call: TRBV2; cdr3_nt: TGTGCCAGCAGAGTATACACCGGGGAGCTGTTTTTT; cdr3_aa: CASRVYTGELFF
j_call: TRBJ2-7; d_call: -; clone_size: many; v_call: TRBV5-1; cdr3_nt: TGCGCCAGCAGCTTCCTTCCCTTATCATCTTCCTACGAGCAGTACTTC; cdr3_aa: CASSFLPLSSSYEQYF
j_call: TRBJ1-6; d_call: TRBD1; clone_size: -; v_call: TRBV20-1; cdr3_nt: TGCAGTGCTCGGACAGGGAATTCACCCCTCCACTTT; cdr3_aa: CSARTGNSPLHF
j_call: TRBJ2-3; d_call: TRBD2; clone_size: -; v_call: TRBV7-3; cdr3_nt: TGTGCCAGCAGCCTAGGGGTAGCGGGAAGCACAGATACGCAGTATTTT; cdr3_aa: CASSLGVAGSTDTQYF
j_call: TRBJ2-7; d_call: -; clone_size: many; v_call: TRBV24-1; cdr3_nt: TGTGCCACCAGTGATTTAGGTCTCTACGAGCAGTACTTC; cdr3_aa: CATSDLGLYEQYF
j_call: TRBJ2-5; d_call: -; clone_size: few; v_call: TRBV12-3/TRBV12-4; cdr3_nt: TGTGCCACCTCCGGAGGTCTGGGAGAGACCCAGTACTTC; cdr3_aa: CATSGGLGETQYF
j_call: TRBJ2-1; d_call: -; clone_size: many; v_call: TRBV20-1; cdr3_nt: TGCAGTGCTAGCGAGGGGGTGCCCTACAATGAGCAGTTCTTC; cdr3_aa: CSASEGVPYNEQFF
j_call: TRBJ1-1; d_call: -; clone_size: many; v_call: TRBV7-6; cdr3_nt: TGTGCCAGCAGCTGGAAGATGAACACTGAAGCTTTCTTT; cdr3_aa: CASSWKMNTEAFF
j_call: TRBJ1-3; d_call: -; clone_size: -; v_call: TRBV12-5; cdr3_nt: TGTGCTAGTGGTTTGGTAAAGGGGCCTGGAAACACCATATATTTT; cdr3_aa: CASGLVKGPGNTIYF